The clone carrying this T cell receptor beta chain showed up just once. Its matching antigen is unknown. Unique molecular identifiers were incorporated into the prepared TCRbeta library. Each CDR3 protein gets one entry after TCRdb re-called the PCR reads with MiXCR. The data hold about 870,000 distinct CDR3 sequences, with under 20% observed a single time. The sample belongs to a study of T-cell reconstitution after alpha-beta-depleted transplantation in children. Germline CDR1 is DFQATT and CDR2 is SNEGSKA (reference sequence). The CDR3 has 16 residues. V lost 2 bases, J lost 1 base, and 9 bases stayed unmatched. Study conclusions and caveats: Two months or so post-transplant, alpha-beta T cells reportedly derived from several hundred expanded graft clones.

This chain links TRBV20-1 with TRBJ2-3, with TRBD1 identical over 7 bases. The sequencing used PBMCs, mostly from graft donor cells, collected 360 days after TCRalphabeta/CD19-depleted stem cell transplant. The clonotype was recovered from a male patient between 5 and 17 years old who had a stem cell transplant for acute lymphoblastic leukemia, so the T cells may come from the graft donor. CDR3 in DNA: TGCAGTGCTAGACCTGGGACAGTGAGAGGCACAGATACGCAGTATTTT. Amino acid sequence: CSARPGTVRGTDTQYF.